Sequencing of this TCR beta chain was carried out in a study of shared T cell receptors in the human thymus. TCRdb's copy holds only in-frame clones and misses some; the assay was immunoSEQ multiplex PCR. The repertoire holds around 730,000 clones, with 80% to 90% as singletons. V gave up 3 bases and J gave up 2 bases, with 13 bases separating them. From germline, CDR1 is SEHNR and CDR2 FQNEAQ (reference sequence). This CDR3 region has 15 residues. A further study also used this sample, focusing on human thymus T cells. That source adds: Finnish infants who were healthy and having corrective surgery for congenital heart defects made up the donors. Resections from corrective heart surgery supplied the thymus tissue. Gene usage (both V and J) appeared biased in thymic and blood repertoires. The related literature has documented a marked overlap of thymic repertoires among unrelated individuals.

V gene TRBV7-9 combines with J gene TRBJ2-5, with D perhaps TRBD1 (6 bases). Sequencing was carried out using thymocytes. The source of this sequence is a girl under three years old with a congenital heart defect. This chain's CDR3 is CASSFGTNGQETQYF. In DNA form, the CDR3 reads TGTGCCAGCAGCTTTGGGACAAACGGGCAAGAGACCCAGTACTTC.